This entry lists 12 T cell receptor beta chains sequenced from one sample in a study of cytomegalovirus exposure and HLA in healthy donors. The PCR employed 60 Vbeta primers together with 13 Jbeta primers. Assay: immunoSEQ multiplex PCR; the TCRdb copy retains only in-frame clones and omits some. The sample includes 110,000 or so clones, approximately 83% of them seen just once. The sample comprised PBMCs. Receptor source: a young woman in good health and CMV-seronegative.

The CDR3 region is CASSLRGASVNYGYTF. In DNA form, the CDR3 reads TGTGCCAGCAGTTTACGGGGGGCGTCCGTTAACTATGGCTACACCTTC. V and J are TRBV27 and TRBJ1-2; D may be TRBD1 (6 bases). Trimming stripped 2 bases from V and 1 base from J, with 14 bases between. CDR1 and CDR2 from the germline V gene are MNHEY and SMNVEV (reference sequence). This CDR3 contains 16 residues.

This clone was counted only a few times. The CDR3 sequence: CASSLDRSGYEAFF. CDR3 bases: TGTGCCAGCAGCTTAGACCGGTCAGGGTATGAAGCTTTCTTT. The chain combines TRBV7-8 with TRBJ1-1; D is perhaps TRBD1 (5 bases). The length of the CDR3 is 14 residues. Trimming removed 1 base from V and 7 bases from J, with 13 bases in between. Germline CDR1 and CDR2: SGHVS and FQNEAQ. The full variable domain, in which reference TRBV7-8 and TRBJ1-1 provide the parts outside the CDR3, is GAGVSQSPRYKVAKRGQDVALRCDPISGHVSLFWYQQALGQGPEFLTYFQNEAQLDKSGLPSDRFFAERPEGSVSTLKIQRTQQEDSAVYLCASSLDRSGYEAFFGQGTRLTVV.

V is TRBV6-5 and J is TRBJ2-3, with D unclear. The CDR3 is 13 residues long. Germline V gene sequence: CDR1 MNHEY, CDR2 SVGAGI. V gave up 2 bases and J gave up 1 base, with 4 bases separating them. The CDR3 region is CASSYLGTDTQYF. DNA for the CDR3: TGTGCCAGCAGTTACCTTGGCACAGATACGCAGTATTTT.

The chain links TRBV4-1 to TRBJ1-1, with a tentative D call TRBD1 (6 bases). The germline gives CDR1 MGHRA, CDR2 YSYEKL. V lost 1 base to trimming and J lost 0 bases, with 12 bases between them. The CDR3 sequence is 16 residues long. The CDR3 is CASSQGGLDMNTEAFF. The CDR3 bases are TGCGCCAGCAGCCAAGGGGGGCTTGATATGAACACTGAAGCTTTCTTT.

This chain's CDR3 is CASSRRGGYNEQFF. CDR3 coding DNA: TGTGCCAGCAGCCGCCGCGGAGGCTACAATGAGCAGTTCTTC. The chain uses TRBV11-2 and TRBJ2-1; D may be TRBD2 (5 bases). CDR3 length: 14 amino acids. Germline CDR1 SGHAT, CDR2 FQNNGV. The V and J ends lost 5 bases and 3 bases respectively, with 11 bases between them.

The CDR3 DNA sequence: TGTGCCAGCAGCACATCTGGACTAGCGGGAGTTGGCCAAGAGACCCAGTACTTC. Encoded protein: CASSTSGLAGVGQETQYF. The chain joins TRBV5-6 to TRBJ2-5; 13 bases are shared with TRBD2. Germline CDR1 SGHDT, CDR2 YYEEEE. Trimming cost V 4 bases and J 1 base; bases outside gene matches: 10. The CDR3 is 18 residues long.

This clone has only one observation. The V and J genes are TRBV7-9 and TRBJ1-1; unclear D gene. Trimming left V 1 base short and J 3 bases short, with 12 bases between. This CDR3 is 15 amino acids long. The germline CDR1 and CDR2 sequences are SEHNR and FQNEAQ (reference sequence). CDR3 loop: CASSLGTRRDTEAFF. Written as DNA, the CDR3 is TGTGCCAGCAGCTTAGGGACCCGGAGGGACACTGAAGCTTTCTTT.

A single count supports this clone. The V and J genes are TRBV6-5 and TRBJ1-1; 10 bases agree with TRBD1. This CDR3 spans 15 amino acids. V shed 5 bases, J shed 1 base, and the junction held 4 bases outside the gene matches. Per the germline V gene, CDR1 is MNHEY and CDR2 is SVGAGI. CDR3 amino acids: CASSTRQGANTEAFF. The CDR3 coding sequence is TGTGCCAGCAGTACCCGACAGGGGGCGAACACTGAAGCTTTCTTT.

V usage is TRBV7-8 and J usage is TRBJ1-1; TRBD1 matches at 8 bases. Germline V gene data show CDR1 as SGHVS and CDR2 as FQNEAQ. V lost 4 bases and J lost 4; bases outside the gene matches: 5. The CDR3 consists of 14 residues. The CDR3 sequence is CASSSGGSGTEAFF. The CDR3 DNA follows: TGTGCCAGCAGCTCAGGGGGCAGCGGCACTGAAGCTTTCTTT.

Comment on this clone: Additional DNA sequences in this sample encode the identical CDR3. CDR3 in DNA: TGTGCCAGCAGTTTACCAGGGAATAGCAATCAGCCCCAGCATTTT. Translating it yields CASSLPGNSNQPQHF. The chain joins TRBV28 to TRBJ1-5; a weak D match, TRBD1 (5 bases). Germline CDR1 is MDHEN and CDR2 is SYDVKM. The CDR3 is made up of 15 amino acids. Trimming pared 2 bases from V and 0 bases from J, leaving 8 bases between. Complete variable domain (other parts from reference TRBV28 and TRBJ1-5): DVKVTQSSRYLVKRTGEKVFLECVQDMDHENMFWYRQDPGLGLRLIYFSYDVKMKEKGDIPEGYSVSREKKERFSLILESASTNQTSMYLCASSLPGNSNQPQHFGDGTRLSIL.

In DNA, the CDR3 is TGTGCCACCCTAGGGTTGGGGGCAGGAGAAAAACTGTTTTTT. It is translated as CATLGLGAGEKLFF. V and J are TRBV19 and TRBJ1-4; a weak D match, TRBD1 (6 bases). CDR1 and CDR2 (germline): LNHDA, SQIVND (reference sequence). The CDR3 has 14 residues. With 10 bases removed from V and 8 bases from J, the gap between germline ends came to 20 bases.

The chain is built from TRBV4-1 and TRBJ2-1, with D perhaps TRBD2 (5 bases). The CDR3 is made up of 12 amino acids. Germline assignment: CDR1 MGHRA and CDR2 YSYEKL. V was pared by 5 bases and J by 15 bases, with 17 bases between. The CDR3 sequence is CASSKASEEPFF. CDR3 DNA sequence: TGCGCCAGCAGCAAAGCTTCGGAGGAACCGTTCTTC.